This T cell receptor beta chain was observed in a study of cytomegalovirus exposure and HLA in healthy donors (dated by TCRdb to the late 2010s). At the level of the whole study: An earlier analysis of some 600 of the donors reported under 300 Gb of sequence data and 117 million unique TCR beta sequences obtained from about 200 million T cells. All discovery cohort repertoires had been generated using a single sequencing platform. Rather than drawing on any new phenotypic data, the later analysis identified candidate immune exposures from TCR beta sequences and the way those sequences occurred across donors. The number of typed donors differed by locus: about 620-640 for A, B, C, DRB1 and DQB1; about 520 for DQA1; approximately 600 for DPA1; and roughly 470 for DPB1. Of the 350 to 400 genotyped donors, about 80% fell in the genetic ancestry cluster associated with self-reported Caucasian donors. To predict cytomegalovirus infection status, the study brought together high-throughput TCR immunosequencing, statistical association of individual TCRs with disease status, and machine learning. Donor age, sex, ethnicity and CMV serostatus were collected together with the repertoire data. Class I and class II HLA loci were covered by the typing at four-digit resolution. The study aimed to test whether signatures of past pathogen exposure could be identified by cataloging public T cell receptors. A separate validation cohort of 100 to 150 different subjects was used in addition to the 666-subject first cohort. A later analysis re-analyzed previously published TCR beta repertoires from hundreds of donors and added high-resolution HLA genotyping to study TCR occurrence patterns. Five DR-DQ haplotypes were handled as single units for association and clustering, since linkage in the cohort was strong. An early release covering just under 650 HLA-typed donors comprised about 310 gigabases of sequencing data and 85 million to 100 million unique TCR sequences. Among some 400 genotyped donors of the cohort, an average of about 240,000 unique TCR beta nucleotide sequences was sequenced per donor, of which roughly 18% were non-productive. The study used immunosequencing to profile the T cell repertoires of about 670 subjects and linked those repertoires to cytomegalovirus serostatus. To decide whether each TCR beta V gene segment behaved as functional or pseudogenic, an earlier analysis of some 540 of the donors relied on high-throughput TCR beta sequencing. Genome-wide SNP genotypes for about 65% of the 666 donors were used in a later genetic analysis, which treated that subset as a discovery cohort. Overall study results and their limits: The classifier was reported to diagnose cytomegalovirus status with high specificity and sensitivity in both the original and validation cohorts. Linkage disequilibrium might explain the correlated functional status among segregating V segments, but an unknown experimental factor could not be excluded. Most TCR sequences were observed very rarely across donors, whereas some public TCRs were present in many individuals. In a later analysis, around 17,000 TCR beta sequences were associated with specific HLA alleles at a false discovery rate of 0.05. A further reported finding was that TCR beta sequences accurately predicted the HLA-A and HLA-B alleles for most subjects in the first cohort. Compared with the roughly 700-donor mean, donors in an Asian-associated ancestry cluster had fewer N-insertions in productive TCRs, according to a later genetic analysis. This cohort had only TCR beta chains sequenced, and the lack of alpha or paired-chain data limited which features could be detected. An earlier analysis of 450 to 750 of the donors showed that most TCR beta V segments appeared in productive rearrangements either about 87% or about 30% of the time, which broadly matched IMGT annotations. The earlier analysis of 587 of the donors excluded 15 to 20 rarely observed V segments, including chromosome 9 orphons, because counts were too low. A cluster of highly shared sequence variants was judged likely to represent a technical artifact of the sequencing pipeline. A later analysis found that HLA-associated TCR beta chains were more clonally expanded and had lower generation probabilities than equally common non-associated chains. Strong co-occurrence of HLA alleles, especially DR and DQ, made assigning TCR associations to individual alleles difficult. A later genetic analysis associated a missense DCLRE1C variant with V-gene and J-gene trimming of TCR beta chains, and an independent cohort replicated the association. It was suggested by the authors that the approach could potentially be generalized to other disease states and immunological phenotypes. Because some donors lacked HLA typing at each locus, the association tests relied only on the typed subset. The only immune exposure information available for the cohort was CMV serostatus. A later analysis found that most CMV-associated TCR beta chains appeared HLA-restricted, with HLA associations seemingly driven largely by CMV exposure. In vitro tests confirmed that three of the cytomegalovirus-associated TCR beta chains recognize cytomegalovirus antigens. In a later analysis, the rate of TCR association differed among HLA loci, with DRB1 alleles having the most associated TCRs and HLA-C alleles having the fewest. According to a later analysis, parvovirus B19, influenza, CMV and Epstein-Barr virus appeared linked to several top co-occurrence clusters. A total of about 150 TCR beta chains were listed by the study as associated with cytomegalovirus. Presence/absence analyses assumed roughly uniform sequencing depth across donors, an assumption that may not hold.

Library preparation was by the immunoSEQ multiplex PCR assay. The multiplex PCR relied on a mix of 60 forward primers for TCR Vbeta segments and 13 reverse primers for TCR Jbeta segments. The CDR3 region of rearranged TCR beta genes was amplified from genomic DNA with a multiplex PCR assay. On the Illumina HiSeq System, the amplified TCR beta libraries were sequenced as 87-base-pair reads. Turning to the authors' computational methods: In a later analysis, some 80 million unique TCR beta chains were counted across the approximately 640 repertoires, and around 11 million of these chains were shared by at least two donors. Raw reads were error-corrected and collapsed into unique sequences with a nearest-neighbor algorithm that merged closely related sequences to remove PCR and sequencing errors. CDR3 sequences were aligned to IMGT reference sequences to assign V, D and J gene segments. Each retained sequence needed at least a six-nucleotide match to both a V gene segment and a J gene segment. Rearrangements were called productive when the CDR3 lacked stop codons and stayed in frame with V and J; all others were non-productive. CDR3 was defined according to IMGT convention as the region running from the second conserved V-encoded cysteine to the conserved J-encoded phenylalanine. The earlier analysis of 587 of the donors excluded sequences that lacked an unambiguous match to a single V gene segment. An earlier analysis of several hundred of the donors called V segments functional above 56.7% productive rearrangements and segregating when the between-donor standard deviation exceeded 5%. To diagnose cytomegalovirus status from the catalog of TCR beta chain sequences, a statistical classification framework was built. A later analysis assigned V and J genes by comparing TCR nucleotide sequences with IMGT/GENE-DB human TR gene sequences. The TCRdist pipeline was used in a later analysis to assign CDR3 sequences and most-parsimonious VDJ recombination scenarios. A later analysis defined each TCR beta chain by its CDR3 amino acid sequence plus V-gene family, and excluded reads lacking a unique V-gene family. To address suspected cross-contamination and a sequencing artifact, a later analysis removed roughly 580 highly shared, low-generation-probability nucleotide sequences. In a later analysis, a clonal expansion index was calculated for each public chain from normalized within-repertoire ranks of inferred template counts. In a later analysis, generation probabilities were computed using a VDJ recombination model fitted to out-of-frame rearrangements, and the results were checked against IGoR. A later analysis scored TCR-TCR, TCR-HLA and TCR-CMV co-occurrence with hypergeometric tests, applying a repertoire-size bias correction to TCR pairs. A later analysis estimated false discovery rates by permuting HLA or CMV assignments 20 times. In a later analysis, co-occurring TCRs were grouped using DBSCAN, and TCRdist sequence similarity was added for clustering within HLA-allele-positive subsets. Repertoires with fewer than 30,000 or more than 120,000 public chains were left out of co-occurrence clustering, as were a handful of repertoires with anomalous nucleotide sharing. Entries here come from immuneACCESS through TCRdb and include only in-frame sequences with V and J called. Some clones fail to appear in such tables; in the studies checked, an unresolved V gene covers under half of the shortfall, and the cause of the remainder is unknown. That table gives V, J and clone size, and the DNA gave D and trimming. Counted in this sample were around 35,000 clones; roughly 79% of them appeared once. In total, the top ten clones hold about 9.3% of the sample.

The cohort consisted of 600 or so healthy bone marrow donors. Cohort members were all nominally healthy when sampled, although unrecorded immune exposures were likely present. The donor was CMV seronegative and was included in the group of 352 seronegative cohort members. A peripheral blood sample was provided by each donor, and peripheral blood mononuclear cells were used for TCR beta sequencing. The Qiagen DNeasy Blood Extraction Kit was used to extract genomic DNA from the blood cell samples. Notes on this clone: It lacks a known antigen. Base qualities are not provided; no much larger clone lies one nucleotide away.

Sequencing was performed on PBMCs. The TCR sequence derives from a woman between 35 and 50 years old in good health and CMV-seronegative.

The CDR3 corresponds to CAWSVQRTDTQYF. The nucleotide sequence reads as follows: TGTGCCTGGAGTGTACAGCGCACAGATACGCAGTATTTT. Recombination linked TRBV30 to TRBJ2-3; the D gene is not confidently resolved. The CDR3 covers 13 residues, taking in both the cysteine and the phenylalanine. The sequence is cut down to CDR3 DNA, 39 bases in frame from base 1. The germline V gene (reference sequence) sets CDR1 to GTSNPN and CDR2 to SVGIG. Trimming at the junction amounts to 0 bases on V and 1 base on J, and the germline ends lie 5 bases apart.